This T cell receptor beta chain was captured in a study of blood T cell repertoires in COVID-19 (TCRdb year 2020). Regarding the complete study: The collaborator samples originated in the United States, Italy and Spain and spanned the acute and convalescent phases of COVID-19. The material from the prospective study consisted of cDNA or gDNA derived from T cells, B-cell-depleted T cells, or PBMCs. The dataset comprised deeply sampled blood TCRbeta repertoires from subjects exposed to, actively infected with, or recovered from COVID-19. A freely available public database, intended as a resource for researchers studying the immune response to SARS-CoV-2, is where the repertoires were released. Samples came from the ongoing ImmuneRACE study (first 160 participants) plus 1,254 subjects from 6 global collaborators. The sample metadata nearly always contained a de-identified subject ID, COVID-19 status, age in years and sex. Where available, HLA class I and class II types were obtained from metadata supplied by the sample provider rather than from assay-based typing.

To note about this clone: The clone's antigen remains unknown. No much larger clone is present one base from it, and per-base qualities are unavailable.

TCRbeta CDR3 regions were amplified from genomic DNA using the immunoSEQ Assay, a bias-controlled multiplex PCR. The paper's processing steps were these. Within the assay, amplification of reference gene primers was used to estimate how many nucleated cells each sample contained. To quantify the absolute abundance of each unique TCRbeta CDR3 rearrangement, sequence reads were collapsed and filtered. Productive Simpson clonality was computed per sample as the square root of Simpson's diversity index over productive rearrangements. What TCRdb holds here is the immuneACCESS table cut down to in-frame rearrangements. Part of the clones is not present; checked against another copy, under half of the missing clones reflect an unresolved V gene, and the others are unexplained. V, J and clone size are taken as reported in that table, and D and trimming were inferred from the DNA itself. This sample has some 140,000 clones in its table, and 79% of those were observed once. The ten largest make up approximately 3.6% of the sample.

In the germline V gene (reference sequence), CDR1 corresponds to MNHEY and CDR2 to SMNVEV. Trimming at the junction amounts to 2 bases on V and 8 bases on J, and the germline ends lie 9 bases apart. Inclusive of the bounding cysteine and phenylalanine, the CDR3 is 13 residues long. Kept here is only the CDR3 DNA, which spans 39 bases and is read in frame from base 1. Points the paper makes about the study in general: The quantity of clinical and demographic metadata differed by source and by participant and was supplied without curation.

Collaborating institutions collected whole blood in K2EDTA tubes following their own protocols. For TCRbeta analysis, collaborator samples were shipped as frozen whole blood, as isolated PBMCs, or as DNA extracted from either sample type. This clonotype was obtained from a man aged 60-69 years with acute or convalescent COVID-19. The chain uses TRBV27 and TRBJ2-2, with TRBD1 as a weak D call on 6 bases. The sequencing sample was made of peripheral blood. The CDR3 is CASSLRGSGELFF. The DNA sequence reads TGTGCCAGCAGTTTAAGGGGGTCGGGGGAGCTGTTTTTT.